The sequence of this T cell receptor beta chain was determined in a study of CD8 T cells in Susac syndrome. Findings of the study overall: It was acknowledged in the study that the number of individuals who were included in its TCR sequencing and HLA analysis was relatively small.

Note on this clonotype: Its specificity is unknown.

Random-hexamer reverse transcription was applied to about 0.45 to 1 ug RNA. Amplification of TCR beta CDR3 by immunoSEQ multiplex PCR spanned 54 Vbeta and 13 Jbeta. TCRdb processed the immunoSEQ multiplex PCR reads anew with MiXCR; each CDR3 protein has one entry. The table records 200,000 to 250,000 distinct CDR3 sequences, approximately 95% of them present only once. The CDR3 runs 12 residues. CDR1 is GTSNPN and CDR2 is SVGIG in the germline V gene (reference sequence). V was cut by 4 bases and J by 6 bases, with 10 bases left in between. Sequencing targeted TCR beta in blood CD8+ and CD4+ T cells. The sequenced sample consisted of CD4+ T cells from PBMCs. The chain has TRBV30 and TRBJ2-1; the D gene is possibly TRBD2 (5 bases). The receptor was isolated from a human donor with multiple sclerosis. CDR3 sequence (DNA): TGTGCCTGGAATCGGGGTTCCAATGAGCAGTTCTTC. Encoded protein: CAWNRGSNEQFF. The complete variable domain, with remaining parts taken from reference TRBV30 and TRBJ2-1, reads SQTIHQWPATLVQPVGSPLSLECTVEGTSNPNLYWYRQAAGRGLQLLFYSVGIGQISSEVPQNLSASRPQDRQFILSSKKLLLSDSGFYLCAWNRGSNEQFFGPGTRLTVL.